A single sample gave rise to the 29 T cell receptor beta chains below, sequenced in a study of cytomegalovirus exposure and HLA in healthy donors. Amplification used 60 Vbeta primers and 13 Jbeta primers. Using immunoSEQ multiplex PCR, the repertoire was profiled, and TCRdb retains in-frame clones only, with some absent. The data show around 130,000 clones, approximately 67% seen once. The sequenced sample was PBMCs. These receptors all come from a man younger than 30 in good health and CMV-seronegative.

The J gene is TRBJ1-5, the V gene TRBV27, with TRBD1 matching over 8 bases. In germline, CDR1 is MNHEY, CDR2 SMNVEV (reference sequence). The CDR3 is made up of 17 amino acids. J was trimmed by 4 bases and V by 5 bases; bases with no gene match: 13. DNA of the CDR3: TGTGCCAGCAGTGCAGGGGGCGCGGGTATCTTGAATCAGCCCCAGCATTTT. Encoded protein: CASSAGGAGILNQPQHF.

This clone was seen only a few times. Compared with germline, one end of the junction differs, possibly owing to a read error. The chain uses TRBV27 and TRBJ2-7, with 8 bases aligning to TRBD1. CDR1 is MNHEY and CDR2 is SMNVEV in the germline V gene (reference sequence). The CDR3 is 14 residues long. In DNA form, the CDR3 reads TGTGCCAGCAGCAAATCATCCGGTCCGGGACAGGCCACTTTC. This codes for CASSKSSGPGQATF.

The V call is TRBV19, the J call TRBJ2-1, with a tentative D call TRBD2 (5 bases). V was cut by 2 bases and J by 1 base, with 12 bases left in between. CDR3 length equals 16 residues. CDR1 LNHDA and CDR2 SQIVND come from the germline V gene (reference sequence). CDR3: CASSISAATSYNEQFF. DNA for the CDR3: TGTGCCAGTAGTATATCAGCGGCCACATCCTACAATGAGCAGTTCTTC.

This clone was counted a few times. This sequence joins TRBV9 and TRBJ1-2; D not certain. CDR3 length equals 14 residues. Germline V lookup: CDR1 SGDLS, CDR2 YYNGEE. Trimming removed 0 bases from V and 4 bases from J, with 10 bases in between. CDR3 sequence reads: CASSVGVGSYGYTF. Here the CDR3 DNA reads TGTGCCAGCAGCGTAGGTGTCGGGAGCTATGGCTACACCTTC.

V and J are TRBV28 and TRBJ2-1, with D unresolved. Per germline, CDR1 MDHEN and CDR2 SYDVKM. There are 12 residues in the CDR3. V gave up 6 bases and J gave up 7 bases, with 10 bases separating them. In DNA form, the CDR3 reads TGTGCCAGCAGCTCTGACACAAATGAGCAGTTCTTC. Its protein is CASSSDTNEQFF.

The V and J genes are TRBV6-6 and TRBJ1-4; no definite D call. The CDR3 extends over 15 amino acids. Germline V gene sequence: CDR1 MNHNY, CDR2 SVGAGI (reference sequence). The CDR3 is CVVLSNSPLNEKLFF. The CDR3 DNA is TGTGTGGTGCTTTCTAACAGTCCTCTAAATGAAAAACTGTTTTTT.

This clone was seen only a few times. The chain joins TRBV25-1 to TRBJ2-5; D is undetermined. V gave up 8 bases and J gave up 3 bases, with 16 bases separating them. Germline V gene data show CDR1 as MGHDK and CDR2 as SYGVNS. The length of the CDR3 is 14 residues. The DNA for the CDR3 is TGTGCCAGCCAGAATTCTAGGATGAAAGAGACCCAGTACTTC. It translates to CASQNSRMKETQYF.

The V gene is TRBV6-1, the J gene TRBJ2-2, with 9 bases fitting TRBD2. With 6 bases clipped from V and 5 bases from J, the junction kept 4 bases outside the gene matches. Germline V gene data show CDR1 as MNHNS and CDR2 as SASEGT. CDR3 length: 14 residues. CDR3 in DNA: TGTGCCAGCAGAGCTAGCGGGGTAACCGGGGAGCTGTTTTTT. It is translated as CASRASGVTGELFF.

The chain links TRBV14 to TRBJ2-1, with D uncertain. Germline loops: CDR1 SGHDN, CDR2 FVKESK. The CDR3 spans 13 residues. With 0 bases removed from V and 9 bases from J, the gap between germline ends came to 9 bases. The CDR3 DNA is TGTGCCAGCAGCCAAGATTCGATAGTTGAGCAGTTCTTC. The encoded protein is CASSQDSIVEQFF.

This chain connects TRBV10-3 to TRBJ2-2, with 9 bases aligning to TRBD2. Germline trimming cut 6 bases from V and 4 bases from J; bases unmatched to any gene: 6. The CDR3 runs to 15 residues. CDR1 ENHRY and CDR2 SYGVKD come from the germline V gene. Here the CDR3 DNA reads TGTGCCATCAGGGTAGCGGGAGCGACCACCGGGGAGCTGTTTTTT. This gives the protein CAIRVAGATTGELFF.

V usage is TRBV28 and J usage is TRBJ2-2; D perhaps matches TRBD1 (5 bases). The CDR3 length is 14 residues. V was cut by 4 bases and J by 1 base, with 7 bases left in between. Germline V CDR1 and CDR2: MDHEN, SYDVKM. CDR3 in amino acids: CASSSTENTGELFF. CDR3 DNA sequence: TGTGCCAGCAGTTCGACAGAGAACACCGGGGAGCTGTTTTTT.

The CDR3 loop is CSAGPHKGTEAFF. DNA for the CDR3: TGCAGCGCCGGACCACACAAGGGGACTGAAGCTTTCTTT. The genes are TRBV29-1 and TRBJ1-1; D perhaps matches TRBD1 (5 bases). This CDR3 spans 13 amino acids. Per the germline V gene, CDR1 is SQVTM and CDR2 is ANQGSEA. V gave up 7 bases and J gave up 5 bases, with 17 bases separating them.

The chain recombines TRBV28 with TRBJ2-3; 7 bases line up with TRBD2. The CDR3 is 21 residues long. Trimming cost V 6 bases and J 2 bases; bases outside gene matches: 26. Germline V gives CDR1 MDHEN, CDR2 SYDVKM. The CDR3 loop reads CASSFLFYKGTLAETTDTQYF. The CDR3 region has the DNA TGTGCCAGCAGCTTCTTGTTTTACAAGGGCACCCTAGCGGAGACCACAGATACGCAGTATTTT.

This clone was found a few times. The genes are TRBV19 and TRBJ1-2; 7 nucleotides align to TRBD1. Germline values: CDR1 LNHDA, CDR2 SQIVND (reference sequence). V lost 3 bases to trimming and J lost 7 bases; unmatched junction nucleotides: 11. This CDR3 has 15 residues. CDR3 sequence (DNA): TGTGCCAGTAGTATTGGCCAGGGGGTTTATTCTGGCTACACCTTC. It specifies CASSIGQGVYSGYTF.

In regard to this clone: The junction differs from germline at one of its ends, possibly a read error. The V call is TRBV7-8, the J call TRBJ2-3; 10 bases fit TRBD2. Per the germline V gene, CDR1 is SGHVS and CDR2 is FQNEAQ. The CDR3 has 13 residues. CDR3 DNA sequence: TGTGCCACAGCGGGGGGGAGCACAGATACGCAATATTTT. This gives the protein CATAGGSTDTQYF.

The chain recombines TRBV4-3 with TRBJ2-2, with TRBD1 as a possible D gene (6 bases). The CDR3 spans 16 residues. Per germline, CDR1 LGHNA and CDR2 YSLEER. V lost 5 bases and J lost 7, with 20 bases in between. The CDR3 DNA sequence: TGCGCCAGCAGCAACCGTCCGGGACACTGGGGCGGGGAGCTGTTTTTT. Translating gives CASSNRPGHWGGELFF.

This clone showed up just a few times. The chain employs TRBV7-9 and TRBJ2-3; D might be TRBD2 (8 bases). CDR3 length: 16 amino acids. Germline values: CDR1 SEHNR, CDR2 FQNEAQ (reference sequence). Deletions cut 7 bases from V and 10 bases from J, with 27 bases between. The CDR3 protein is CASTRGGTRGDTSQYF. The CDR3 DNA reads as TGTGCCAGCACCAGGGGGGGGACTAGAGGGGATACATCGCAGTATTTT.

The V and J genes are TRBV5-4 and TRBJ1-3; no firm D call. Germline assignment: CDR1 SGHNT and CDR2 YYREEE (reference sequence). The CDR3 spans 14 residues. V lost 3 bases and J 5 bases, leaving 12 bases between the germline ends. The chain's CDR3 is CASSSAGGRNTIYF. CDR3 nucleotide sequence: TGTGCCAGCAGCTCTGCCGGAGGGCGAAACACCATATATTTT.

This clone is a singleton in its sample. The chain is built from TRBV5-8 and TRBJ2-5; TRBD1 agrees at 7 bases. CDR3 length: 16 amino acids. CDR1 SGHTS and CDR2 YDEGEE come from the germline V gene. The trim removed 4 bases at V and 2 bases at J, leaving 11 bases unmatched. As DNA, the CDR3 is TGTGCCAGCAGCGGCTCCAGGGGGTATGTGCAAGAGACCCAGTACTTC. Translated: CASSGSRGYVQETQYF. Variable domain in full (rest from reference TRBV5-8 and TRBJ2-5): EAGVTQSPTHLIKTRGQQATLRCSPISGHTSVYWYQQALGLGLQFLLWYDEGEERNRGNFPPRFSGRQFPNYSSELNVNALELEDSALYLCASSGSRGYVQETQYFGPGTRLLVL.

This clone appeared a single time. The genes are TRBV7-8 and TRBJ1-2, with a tentative D call TRBD1 (5 bases). There are 13 residues in the CDR3. The germline gives CDR1 SGHVS, CDR2 FQNEAQ. With 6 bases removed from V and 3 bases from J, the gap between germline ends came to 11 bases. As DNA, the CDR3 is TGTGCCAGCAGTGTAGGGGCGGACTATGGCTACACCTTC. This encodes CASSVGADYGYTF.

The rearrangement joins TRBV28 to TRBJ1-1; the D is unclear. The CDR3 is 13 amino acids. Trimming took off 2 bases at V and 7 bases at J, with 11 bases between the two ends. From germline, CDR1 is MDHEN and CDR2 SYDVKM. The CDR3 coding sequence is TGTGCCAGCAGTTTAGGAACGGGTTTTGAAGCTTTCTTT. Its translation is CASSLGTGFEAFF. The full variable domain, its missing parts supplied by reference TRBV28 and TRBJ1-1, is DVKVTQSSRYLVKRTGEKVFLECVQDMDHENMFWYRQDPGLGLRLIYFSYDVKMKEKGDIPEGYSVSREKKERFSLILESASTNQTSMYLCASSLGTGFEAFFGQGTRLTVV.

In nucleotides, the CDR3 is TGCAGCGTTGATGTAGGGGGGGGCGAGCAGTACTTC. Protein product: CSVDVGGGEQYF. V gene TRBV29-1 combines with J gene TRBJ2-5, with D perhaps TRBD2 (7 bases). The J call is doubtful: the DNA matches TRBJ2-7 better. CDR1 is SQVTM, CDR2 ANQGSEA, per germline. This CDR3 contains 12 residues.

The V gene is TRBV19, the J gene TRBJ2-6; the match to TRBD1 covers 8 bases. Germline CDR1 LNHDA, CDR2 SQIVND (reference sequence). J was trimmed by 4 bases and V by 4 bases; bases with no gene match: 6. The CDR3 runs 16 residues. The CDR3 DNA is TGTGCCAGTAGTACAACAGGGGGGAGCGGGGCCAACGTCCTGACTTTC. It specifies CASSTTGGSGANVLTF.

The genes are TRBV18 and TRBJ2-1; TRBD2 matches at 12 bases. The CDR3 extends over 17 amino acids. Germline lookup yields CDR1 KGHSH and CDR2 LQKENI. V shed 5 bases and J 5 bases; nucleotides not matched to a gene: 10. The DNA for the CDR3 is TGTGCCAGCTCATCCGGGACTAGCGGGCCCCCCCACAATGAGCAGTTCTTC. This codes for CASSSGTSGPPHNEQFF.

The chain is built from TRBV28 and TRBJ1-1; unclear D gene. The CDR3 length is 13 residues. CDR1 and CDR2 from the germline V gene are MDHEN and SYDVKM. Trimming removed 7 bases from V and 11 bases from J, with 20 bases in between. The CDR3 DNA sequence: TGTGCCAGCAATCAACCCCGTGAGGCGCGGGCTTTCTTT. It yields the protein CASNQPREARAFF.

With respect to this clone: Other nucleotide sequences in the sample specify the same CDR3. The CDR3 region has the DNA TGTGCCAGCAGTTTACAGGGGGCGTCCTCTTACGAGCAGTACTTC. This sequence encodes CASSLQGASSYEQYF. V is TRBV4-2 and J is TRBJ2-7; TRBD1 matches 9 bases. Trimming removed 6 bases from V and 4 bases from J; junction bases left unmatched: 10. The CDR3 runs 15 residues. CDR1 and CDR2 (germline): LGHNA, YNFKEQ.

The V call is TRBV6-1, the J call TRBJ1-4; D is possibly TRBD1 (5 bases). V shed 6 bases and J shed 8 bases, with 16 bases lying between them. The CDR3 sequence is 14 residues long. CDR1 and CDR2 (germline): MNHNS, SASEGT. The CDR3, as DNA: TGTGCCAGCAGCCCTAGACAACAGGTAGAAAAACTGTTTTTT. This sequence encodes CASSPRQQVEKLFF.

The gene calls are TRBV6-5 and TRBJ2-7; TRBD1 matches at 10 bases. With 4 bases clipped from V and 7 bases from J, the junction kept 7 bases outside the gene matches. CDR3 length: 14 residues. Germline CDR1 MNHEY, CDR2 SVGAGI. The CDR3 reads CASSSGDRGGEQYF. The DNA of the CDR3 is TGTGCCAGCAGTTCAGGGGACAGGGGTGGGGAGCAGTACTTC.

The rearrangement uses TRBV7-8 and TRBJ1-1, with D perhaps matching TRBD1 (6 bases). Per the germline V gene, CDR1 is SGHVS and CDR2 is FQNEAQ. The length of the CDR3 is 16 residues. Trimming took 2 bases from V and 1 from J, leaving 14 bases between them. As DNA, the CDR3 is TGTGCCAGCAGCTTAACGATCCCGGACAGGAACACTGAAGCTTTCTTT. Translated: CASSLTIPDRNTEAFF.